This record looks at one T cell receptor (beta chain) sequence and its context. Its antigen is still unknown. Germline CDR1 SGDLS, CDR2 YYNGEE. CDR3 size: 14 residues. The V gene end was trimmed by 5 bases and the J gene end by 2 bases; junction bases not matched to a gene: 5. These data are taken from a study of T cell responses to AZD1222 COVID-19 vaccine. Generated by immunoSEQ multiplex PCR, the TCRdb table keeps only in-frame clones and is missing some. In the table there are 75,000 to 95,000 clones, roughly 88% of which are singletons. Study observations and caveats: All repertoire sampling was performed exclusively after the peak T cell response. Among those given AZD1222, only 6 or 7 were seropositive at baseline. As reported, nearly half of all spike-specific TCRs target variant regions that are unmutated. Spike-specific TCR breadth and depth grew following two AZD1222 doses.

The receptor comes from an adult who received the MenACWY meningococcal vaccine as a control. Sequences were derived from peripheral blood, sampled 28 days after the second dose of the MenACWY control vaccine. The rearrangement uses TRBV9 and TRBJ2-7, with 9 bases fitting TRBD2. In DNA form, the CDR3 reads TGTGCCAGCAGTCCCGCGGGGGGGGCCTACGAGCAGTACTTC. Translating gives CASSPAGGAYEQYF.